The 4 T cell receptor beta chains presented below share a single source sample, sequenced in a study of blood T cell repertoires in COVID-19. Clones were read by immunoSEQ multiplex PCR, and TCRdb kept only the in-frame ones, dropping some. The sample comprises 300,000 to 500,000 clones, roughly 88% of which are singletons, and 2% to 2.5% rests with the top ten. What was sequenced was PBMCs or T cells enriched from blood (not recorded which). These TCRs come from a woman aged 40 to 49 with acute COVID-19.

The gene calls are TRBV7-6 and TRBJ2-1; 12 positions match TRBD2. J gave up 6 bases and V 5 bases, and 8 bases lay outside the gene matches. This CDR3 contains 16 residues. Germline V gives CDR1 SGHVS, CDR2 FNYEAQ. DNA of the CDR3: TGTGCCAGCAGCGTGTCTAGCGGGGGGGCCGGCAATGAGCAGTTCTTC. This encodes CASSVSSGGAGNEQFF. The whole variable domain, filled in from reference TRBV7-6 and TRBJ2-1, reads GAGVSQSPRYKVTKRGQDVALRCDPISGHVSLYWYRQALGQGPEFLTYFNYEAQQDKSGLPNDRFSAERPEGSISTLTIQRTEQRDSAMYRCASSVSSGGAGNEQFFGPGTRLTVL.

This chain joins TRBV27 and TRBJ2-3; possibly TRBD2 for D (7 bases). The CDR3 is 15 residues long. The V gene's germline CDR1 is MNHEY and CDR2 SMNVEV (reference sequence). Trimming stripped 6 bases from V and 3 bases from J, with 16 bases between. CDR3 residues: CASRAGGLGTDTQYF. The CDR3 DNA reads as TGTGCCAGCAGGGCCGGGGGGCTTGGGACAGATACGCAGTATTTT.

The chain is built from TRBV13 and TRBJ1-2; no reliable D call. There are 13 residues in the CDR3. CDR1 is PRHDT, CDR2 FYEKMQ, per germline (reference sequence). V was pared by 4 bases and J by 1 base, with 7 bases between. DNA of the CDR3: TGTGCCAGCAGCTCGGGAGGTAACTATGGCTACACCTTC. This translates into CASSSGGNYGYTF. The full variable domain, its missing parts supplied by reference TRBV13 and TRBJ1-2, is AAGVIQSPRHLIKEKRETATLKCYPIPRHDTVYWYQQGPGQDPQFLISFYEKMQSDKGSIPDRFSAQQFSDYHSELNMSSLELGDSALYFCASSSGGNYGYTFGSGTRLTVV.

V gene TRBV18 combines with J gene TRBJ1-1; D is unclear. V was clipped by 3 bases and J by 1 base, with 9 bases between them. The CDR3 totals 14 residues. Germline values: CDR1 KGHSH, CDR2 LQKENI. CDR3 in DNA: TGTGCCAGCTCACCGGCCGCGGCGAACACTGAAGCTTTCTTT. As protein: CASSPAAANTEAFF.